A selection of T cell receptor beta chains follows, all from one sample in a study of OX40 agonist ivuxolimab in advanced cancers. The method was immunoSEQ multiplex PCR; TCRdb's version includes in-frame clones alone and lacks a portion of them. The sample shows tens of thousands of clones, approximately 94% of them seen only once. Source: CD4+ or CD8+ T cells sorted from blood, taken in a trial of the OX40 agonist ivuxolimab. These receptors were obtained from an adult with an advanced solid tumor such as melanoma, head and neck, liver or kidney cancer. CDR3s include the opening cysteine and the closing phenylalanine or tryptophan. D genes are given only for firm matches. Some rows mark clone size as missing; the rest say once, few, many or name a class of expanded clone.

TGTGCCAGCAGCGTAGGGGACAGGGAGGGCTACGAGCAGTACTTC CASSVGDREGYEQYF TRBJ2-7 TRBV9 15 TRBD1 .
TGTGCCATCGGATGGGTTAATGAAAAACTGTTTTTT CAIGWVNEKLFF TRBJ1-4 TRBV28 12 . few
TGTGCCAGCAGTTCAATGGGATTCCCTCCAGCGGGGGGTAGCACAGATACGCAGTATTTT CASSSMGFPPAGGSTDTQYF TRBJ2-3 TRBV27 20 TRBD2 .
TGTGCCTGGAGTGTTTGGGGCTACAATGAGCAGTTCTTC CAWSVWGYNEQFF TRBJ2-1 TRBV30 13 . .
TGTGCCAGCAGTTTTTTACAGCCGAACACCGGGGAGCTGTTTTTT CASSFLQPNTGELFF TRBJ2-2 TRBV27 15 . .
TGTGCCTGGAGTGTATACAACTCCTACGAGCAGTACTTC CAWSVYNSYEQYF TRBJ2-7 TRBV30 13 . .
TGTGCCAGCAGGAAACGACACCTTTCTGGAAACACCATATATTTT CASRKRHLSGNTIYF TRBJ1-3 TRBV11-3 15 . .
TGTGCCTGGAGTGTAGAGGTGAGCGAGCAGTACTTC CAWSVEVSEQYF TRBJ2-7 TRBV30 12 . once
TGTGCCAGCAGCCTACTAGCGGGGGGGCCGGATACGCAGTATTTT CASSLLAGGPDTQYF TRBJ2-3 TRBV7-3 15 TRBD2 .
TGCGCCAGCAGCCAAGATGGTGGCTTTAGCTCTGGAAACACCATATATTTT CASSQDGGFSSGNTIYF TRBJ1-3 TRBV4-3 17 . .
TGTGCCAGCAGCGGGACAGGGGCTTTGGAGCAGTACTTC CASSGTGALEQYF TRBJ2-7 TRBV27 13 TRBD1 .
TGTGCCAGCACCATAACAGGGGCAACCTCGGGCAATGAGCAGTTCTTC CASTITGATSGNEQFF TRBJ2-1 TRBV27 16 TRBD1 .
TGTGCCAGCAGAGGGACTAGCGGGAGAAATGGGGAGCTGTTTTTT CASRGTSGRNGELFF TRBJ2-2 TRBV6-6 15 TRBD2 .
TGTGCCAGCAGCCCTACGGAGTCTGGAAACACCATATATTTT CASSPTESGNTIYF TRBJ1-3 TRBV7-9 14 . .
TGTGCCAGCAGCAAAGTGGGACCCAGCGAGACCCAGTACTTC CASSKVGPSETQYF TRBJ2-5 TRBV21-1 14 . once
TGTGCCACCTCAACCACCGGACTAGCGGCCAATGAGCAGTTCTTC CATSTTGLAANEQFF TRBJ2-1 TRBV28 15 TRBD2 .
TGTGCCAGCAGCCCGGGACTCCTGAACACCGGGGAGCTGTTTTTT CASSPGLLNTGELFF TRBJ2-2 TRBV7-3 15 . .
TGTGCCGGGGGGGGACAGGGCTTAGCCCAGCATTTT CAGGGQGLAQHF TRBJ1-5 TRBV10-3 12 TRBD1 .
TGTGCCAGCAGCGTAGGCTGGCAGTACACCGGGGAGCTGTTTTTT CASSVGWQYTGELFF TRBJ2-2 TRBV9 15 . .
TGTGCCACCAGCCGAAGCCGGGACAGGGCCTACGAGCAGTACTTC CATSRSRDRAYEQYF TRBJ2-7 TRBV15 15 TRBD1 .
TGTGCCATCAACGACTTAGCGGGCTCCTACAATGAGCAGTTCTTC CAINDLAGSYNEQFF TRBJ2-1 TRBV10-3 15 TRBD2 once
TGTGCCAGCAGCCAAGTAACGGCTAGCGGGAATTCCTACAATGAGCAGTTCTTC CASSQVTASGNSYNEQFF TRBJ2-1 TRBV14 18 TRBD2 .
TGTGCCAGCAGCTTGGGAGACAGCTCCTACGAGCAGTACTTC CASSLGDSSYEQYF TRBJ2-7 TRBV5-6 14 . .
TGTGCTAGTGGTTTTGAGGGACAGGGAGAAGCTTTCTTT CASGFEGQGEAFF TRBJ1-1 TRBV12-5 13 TRBD1 .
TGTGCCAGTAGTATAGGAGGGGGTTCCTACAATGAGCAGTTCTTC CASSIGGGSYNEQFF TRBJ2-1 TRBV19 15 . once
TGTGCCAGCAGCTTCGACAGGGAGAACTATGGCTACACCTTC CASSFDRENYGYTF TRBJ1-2 TRBV7-8 14 TRBD1 .
TGTGCCAGCAGTTCTCCCGGGACTAGCGGGAACTACGAGCAGTACTTC CASSSPGTSGNYEQYF TRBJ2-7 TRBV28 16 TRBD2 .
TGTGCCAGTACCCCTAGCGGGAACTACAATGAGCAGTTCTTC CASTPSGNYNEQFF TRBJ2-1 TRBV19 14 TRBD2 .
TGTGCCAGCAGCCAGCAGGGGGCGGGCCAAGAGCGGTTCTTC CASSQQGAGQERFF TRBJ2-1 TRBV6-4 14 TRBD1 .
TGTGCCAGCAGCCCCCGGGGGTATGGCCAAGAGACCCAGTACTTC CASSPRGYGQETQYF TRBJ2-5 TRBV7-9 15 . .
TGTGCCAGCAGTTCATTCGGGAGCGAGCAGTACTTC CASSSFGSEQYF TRBJ2-7 TRBV6-5 12 . .